The present T cell receptor (beta chain) was sequenced within a study of blood T cells in healthy people across ages. CDR3 length: 17 amino acids. Looked up from germline, CDR1 is ENHRY and CDR2 is SYGVKD. V was clipped by 6 bases and J by 11 bases, with 31 bases between them. Through a sample-barcoded 5' primer and a J-beta primer mix, a second PCR was run for roughly 6 to 12 cycles. TCRdb reprocessed the 5' RACE reads via MiXCR and lists one record per CDR3 protein. The sample holds some 670,000 distinct CDR3 sequences, around 52% seen once. The J gene is TRBJ2-5, the V gene TRBV10-3; D tentatively reads TRBD1 or TRBD2 (6 bases each). The sample consisted of blood. This TCR derives from an elderly woman in good health. The CDR3 is CAIRASRQVQNPGEQYF. CDR3 DNA: TGTGCCATCAGGGCTTCTAGACAGGTCCAGAATCCGGGGGAGCAGTACTTC.